Listed below are T cell receptor beta chains from one sample, sequenced in a study of blood T cells in healthy people across ages. TCRdb re-called the 5' RACE reads with MiXCR, one entry per CDR3 protein. The sample has roughly 1.5 million distinct CDR3 sequences; less than 45% are singletons. The sequencing sample was made of blood. Receptors were obtained from a woman aged 18-30 years in good health. Each CDR3 is given with its conserved first and last residue. Fields, in order: clone size, D gene, J gene, V gene, CDR3 protein, CDR3 DNA. The D gene is left open where the match is weak. Part of the rows lack a size; the others show once, few, many or a class for expanded clones.

abundance: few; d_gene: TRBD1; j_gene: TRBJ1-5; v_gene: TRBV12-3/TRBV12-4; CDR3aa: CASTDRGDQPQHF; CDR3nt: TGTGCCAGCACGGACAGGGGGGATCAGCCCCAGCATTTT
abundance: .; d_gene: .; j_gene: TRBJ1-1; v_gene: TRBV20-1; CDR3aa: CSASRGLRVLNTEAFF; CDR3nt: TGCAGTGCTAGTCGAGGGTTGAGGGTGTTGAACACTGAAGCTTTCTTT
abundance: .; d_gene: .; j_gene: TRBJ2-3; v_gene: TRBV6-1; CDR3aa: CASSIAIFTDTQYF; CDR3nt: TGTGCCAGCAGTATAGCCATATTCACAGATACGCAGTATTTT
abundance: .; d_gene: .; j_gene: TRBJ1-2; v_gene: TRBV29-1; CDR3aa: CSVAPGQDSGYTF; CDR3nt: TGCAGCGTAGCTCCGGGACAAGATAGTGGCTACACCTTC
abundance: .; d_gene: TRBD1; j_gene: TRBJ1-2; v_gene: TRBV15; CDR3aa: CATSEYRDRGYGYTF; CDR3nt: TGTGCCACCAGCGAATACCGGGACAGGGGGTATGGCTACACCTTC
abundance: .; d_gene: TRBD2; j_gene: TRBJ2-3; v_gene: TRBV4-1; CDR3aa: CASSQVTSGTSTDTQYF; CDR3nt: TGCGCCAGCAGCCAAGTAACTAGCGGGACGAGCACAGATACGCAGTATTTT
abundance: .; d_gene: TRBD2; j_gene: TRBJ2-5; v_gene: TRBV20-1; CDR3aa: CSARDLTSGRRQETQYF; CDR3nt: TGCAGTGCTAGAGATCTCACTAGCGGGAGGCGACAAGAGACCCAGTACTTC
abundance: .; d_gene: .; j_gene: TRBJ2-7; v_gene: TRBV5-8; CDR3aa: CASSFNKGVGTYEQYF; CDR3nt: TGTGCCAGCAGCTTCAATAAAGGGGTCGGGACCTACGAGCAGTACTTC
abundance: .; d_gene: .; j_gene: TRBJ2-1; v_gene: TRBV27; CDR3aa: CASSPGWPERGEQFF; CDR3nt: TGTGCCAGCAGTCCAGGTTGGCCGGAGAGGGGTGAGCAGTTCTTC
abundance: .; d_gene: TRBD2; j_gene: TRBJ2-5; v_gene: TRBV27; CDR3aa: CASSLRFLAGPQETQYF; CDR3nt: TGTGCCAGCAGTTTAAGGTTCCTAGCGGGACCCCAAGAGACCCAGTACTTC
abundance: few; d_gene: .; j_gene: TRBJ1-5; v_gene: TRBV4-2; CDR3aa: CASSQERQDNQPQHF; CDR3nt: TGTGCCAGCAGCCAGGAACGACAGGACAATCAGCCCCAGCATTTT
abundance: .; d_gene: .; j_gene: TRBJ1-2; v_gene: TRBV4-1; CDR3aa: CASSQVYQGPDYDYTF; CDR3nt: TGCGCCAGCAGCCAAGTTTACCAGGGTCCGGACTATGACTACACCTTC
abundance: few; d_gene: .; j_gene: TRBJ1-2; v_gene: TRBV29-1; CDR3aa: CSVAPRAGNYGYTF; CDR3nt: TGCAGCGTGGCCCCCCGCGCAGGGAACTATGGCTACACCTTC
abundance: .; d_gene: TRBD1; j_gene: TRBJ2-7; v_gene: TRBV12-3/TRBV12-4; CDR3aa: CASNRQGISYEQYF; CDR3nt: TGTGCCAGCAATCGACAGGGGATCTCCTACGAGCAGTACTTC
abundance: .; d_gene: .; j_gene: TRBJ1-4; v_gene: TRBV20-1; CDR3aa: CSAPAPAFEKLFF; CDR3nt: TGCAGTGCCCCGGCCCCGGCTTTTGAAAAACTGTTTTTT
abundance: .; d_gene: TRBD1; j_gene: TRBJ1-2; v_gene: TRBV5-6; CDR3aa: CASSLTGDGYGYTF; CDR3nt: TGTGCCAGCAGCCTGACAGGGGACGGGTATGGCTACACCTTC
abundance: .; d_gene: TRBD2; j_gene: TRBJ2-5; v_gene: TRBV11-2; CDR3aa: CASSLGGGLAGGKTQYF; CDR3nt: TGTGCCAGCAGCTTAGGTGGGGGACTAGCGGGAGGAAAGACCCAGTACTTC
abundance: .; d_gene: .; j_gene: TRBJ1-4; v_gene: TRBV7-9; CDR3aa: CATSRANEKLFF; CDR3nt: TGCGCCACAAGTCGAGCAAATGAAAAACTGTTTTTT
abundance: .; d_gene: TRBD1; j_gene: TRBJ1-4; v_gene: TRBV29-1; CDR3aa: CSVRVDRTGEKLFF; CDR3nt: TGCAGCGTTCGGGTGGACAGGACGGGTGAAAAACTGTTTTTT
abundance: .; d_gene: .; j_gene: TRBJ1-4; v_gene: TRBV20-1; CDR3aa: CSASGRGSYEKLFF; CDR3nt: TGCAGTGCTAGTGGCAGGGGATCTTATGAAAAACTGTTTTTT
abundance: few; d_gene: TRBD2; j_gene: TRBJ2-1; v_gene: TRBV12-3/TRBV12-4; CDR3aa: CASREGLDYNEQFF; CDR3nt: TGTGCCAGCAGGGAGGGACTAGATTACAATGAGCAGTTCTTC
abundance: .; d_gene: TRBD1; j_gene: TRBJ1-3; v_gene: TRBV25-1; CDR3aa: CASSEFVEGANSGNTIYF; CDR3nt: TGTGCCAGCAGTGAATTCGTGGAGGGGGCGAACTCTGGAAACACCATATATTTT
abundance: few; d_gene: .; j_gene: TRBJ2-1; v_gene: TRBV29-1; CDR3aa: CSVQGRELFF; CDR3nt: TGCAGCGTACAGGGACGGGAGCTGTTCTTC
abundance: few; d_gene: .; j_gene: TRBJ1-5; v_gene: TRBV10-3; CDR3aa: CAISGSILSNQPQHF; CDR3nt: TGTGCCATCAGTGGATCAATACTTAGCAATCAGCCCCAGCATTTT
abundance: few; d_gene: .; j_gene: TRBJ2-1; v_gene: TRBV5-5; CDR3aa: CASSLVVRTRSSYNEQFF; CDR3nt: TGTGCCAGCAGCTTGGTCGTTCGGACCCGGAGCTCCTACAATGAGCAGTTCTTC
abundance: few; d_gene: .; j_gene: TRBJ2-1; v_gene: TRBV29-1; CDR3aa: CSGGTVYNEQFF; CDR3nt: TGCAGCGGTGGGACGGTTTACAATGAGCAGTTCTTC
abundance: .; d_gene: TRBD1; j_gene: TRBJ2-7; v_gene: TRBV2; CDR3aa: CASRTTGGTVEQYF; CDR3nt: TGTGCCAGCAGAACTACAGGGGGTACGGTCGAGCAGTACTTC
abundance: .; d_gene: TRBD2; j_gene: TRBJ2-2; v_gene: TRBV28; CDR3aa: CASSPLNGRAKGGELFF; CDR3nt: TGTGCCAGCAGCCCGCTTAACGGGAGGGCCAAGGGCGGGGAGCTGTTTTTT
abundance: .; d_gene: .; j_gene: TRBJ2-1; v_gene: TRBV29-1; CDR3aa: CSGKAPSYNEQFF; CDR3nt: TGCAGCGGGAAAGCGCCGTCCTACAATGAGCAGTTCTTC
abundance: .; d_gene: TRBD1; j_gene: TRBJ2-7; v_gene: TRBV5-1; CDR3aa: CASTGTVIYEQYF; CDR3nt: TGCGCCAGCACCGGGACAGTGATCTACGAGCAGTACTTC
abundance: .; d_gene: .; j_gene: TRBJ1-5; v_gene: TRBV2; CDR3aa: CASKTDHSNQPQHF; CDR3nt: TGTGCCAGCAAGACAGATCATAGCAATCAGCCCCAGCATTTT
abundance: few; d_gene: TRBD2; j_gene: TRBJ2-7; v_gene: TRBV27; CDR3aa: CASSLLPTSGRSEQYF; CDR3nt: TGTGCCAGCAGTTTACTCCCGACTAGCGGGAGAAGCGAGCAGTACTTC
abundance: .; d_gene: .; j_gene: TRBJ2-1; v_gene: TRBV4-2; CDR3aa: CASSQDDGGGGNEQFF; CDR3nt: TGTGCCAGCAGCCAAGATGATGGAGGGGGCGGCAATGAGCAGTTCTTC
abundance: .; d_gene: .; j_gene: TRBJ1-4; v_gene: TRBV9; CDR3aa: CASSVGGLATNEKLFF; CDR3nt: TGTGCCAGCAGCGTAGGGGGGTTAGCAACTAATGAAAAACTGTTTTTT
abundance: few; d_gene: .; j_gene: TRBJ2-7; v_gene: TRBV29-1; CDR3aa: CSVTPGIGEQYF; CDR3nt: TGCAGCGTGACCCCCGGTATAGGCGAGCAGTACTTC
abundance: .; d_gene: .; j_gene: TRBJ1-6; v_gene: TRBV4-2; CDR3aa: CASGFQGYNSPLHF; CDR3nt: TGTGCCAGCGGATTCCAGGGCTATAATTCACCCCTCCACTTT
abundance: many; d_gene: .; j_gene: TRBJ2-3; v_gene: TRBV10-3; CDR3aa: CAISEPQSTDTQYF; CDR3nt: TGTGCCATCAGTGAGCCCCAAAGCACAGATACGCAGTATTTT
abundance: .; d_gene: .; j_gene: TRBJ1-2; v_gene: TRBV7-9; CDR3aa: CASSPGSYYGYTF; CDR3nt: TGTGCCAGCAGCCCAGGGTCCTACTATGGCTACACCTTC
abundance: .; d_gene: TRBD2; j_gene: TRBJ2-4; v_gene: TRBV4-3; CDR3aa: CASSQDRLAGVYIQYF; CDR3nt: TGCGCCAGCAGCCAAGATAGGCTAGCGGGAGTATACATTCAGTACTTC
abundance: .; d_gene: .; j_gene: TRBJ1-2; v_gene: TRBV7-3; CDR3aa: CASSLKVEQEDYGYTF; CDR3nt: TGTGCCAGCAGCTTAAAAGTTGAACAGGAGGACTATGGCTACACCTTC
abundance: .; d_gene: TRBD2; j_gene: TRBJ2-3; v_gene: TRBV11-2; CDR3aa: CASSLQFLAGADTQYF; CDR3nt: TGTGCCAGCAGCTTACAGTTCCTAGCGGGAGCAGATACGCAGTATTTT